This entry lists 21 T cell receptor beta chains sequenced from one sample in a study of cytomegalovirus exposure and HLA in healthy donors. Use of 60 Vbeta and 13 Jbeta primers characterized the PCR. The data were produced by immunoSEQ multiplex PCR, yet TCRdb's version contains in-frame clones alone and is incomplete. The top ten hold roughly 1.6% of the sample, which has a few hundred thousand clones, about nine tenths seen once. Sequenced sample: PBMCs. All receptors derive from a girl aged 2 to 9 in good health and CMV-seronegative.

Concerning this clone: The same CDR3 can be traced to other DNA sequences in this sample. This sequence joins TRBV5-1 and TRBJ2-7; TRBD2 is a possible D gene (7 bases). CDR3 length equals 13 residues. Looked up from germline, CDR1 is SGHRS and CDR2 is YFSETQ. V lost 5 bases, J lost 1 base, and 10 bases lay in between. CDR3 region: CASSRGGSYEQYF. As DNA, the CDR3 is TGCGCCAGCAGTAGGGGGGGGTCCTACGAGCAGTACTTC.

The chain is built from TRBV28 and TRBJ2-1, with TRBD2 matching over 7 bases. Losses at the gene ends were 4 bases for V and 8 bases for J; bases not matched to a gene: 5. Per the germline V gene, CDR1 is MDHEN and CDR2 is SYDVKM. The CDR3 extends over 13 amino acids. The chain's CDR3 is CASSSSGLDEQFF. The CDR3 DNA reads TGTGCCAGCAGTTCTAGCGGATTGGATGAGCAGTTCTTC. Based on the CDR3 plus reference TRBV28 and TRBJ2-1, the full variable domain is DVKVTQSSRYLVKRTGEKVFLECVQDMDHENMFWYRQDPGLGLRLIYFSYDVKMKEKGDIPEGYSVSREKKERFSLILESASTNQTSMYLCASSSSGLDEQFFGPGTRLTVL.

This chain uses TRBV9 with TRBJ2-1; 11 positions agree with TRBD2. After removal of 6 bases from V and 0 bases from J, the junction contained 14 bases not matched to a gene. The CDR3 contains 19 residues. Germline assignment: CDR1 SGDLS and CDR2 YYNGEE. The CDR3 sequence is CASTIGLAGGLSSYNEQFF. The CDR3 nucleotides read TGTGCCAGCACCATAGGTCTAGCGGGGGGACTCAGCTCCTACAATGAGCAGTTCTTC.

This clone was observed once. This chain links TRBV7-9 with TRBJ2-6; 9 nucleotides align to TRBD1. CDR1 and CDR2 from the germline V gene are SEHNR and FQNEAQ (reference sequence). There are 17 residues in the CDR3. Losses at the gene ends were 4 bases for V and 2 bases for J; bases not matched to a gene: 6. The CDR3, as DNA: TGTGCCAGCAGCTCCGGGACAGGGAGGACTGGGGCCAACGTCCTGACTTTC. It specifies CASSSGTGRTGANVLTF.

CDR3 sequence reads: CSSSLGHTNTGELFF. The CDR3 nucleotides read TGTTCAAGCAGCTTAGGGCACACGAACACCGGGGAGCTGTTTTTT. The V call is TRBV7-9, the J call TRBJ2-2; D is unclear. CDR1 and CDR2 from the germline V gene are SEHNR and FQNEAQ (reference sequence). The CDR3 has 15 amino acids.

The V call is TRBV2, the J call TRBJ1-5; 11 bases match TRBD1. V shed 6 bases, J shed 3 bases, and the junction held 4 bases outside the gene matches. The germline CDR1 and CDR2 sequences are SNHLY and FYNNEI. This CDR3 comprises 15 residues. The CDR3 spells CASREDRGLNQPQHF. DNA for the CDR3: TGTGCCAGCAGAGAGGACAGGGGGCTCAATCAGCCCCAGCATTTT.

The chain combines TRBV10-3 with TRBJ2-7; 9 nucleotides agree with TRBD2. The germline gives CDR1 ENHRY, CDR2 SYGVKD. V was clipped by 3 bases and J by 5 bases; unmatched bases: 8. CDR3 length: 15 residues. The CDR3: CAISELRGGRNEQYF. In DNA form, the CDR3 reads TGTGCCATCAGTGAACTGCGGGGGGGCCGGAACGAGCAGTACTTC.

Of note for this clone: The junction differs from germline at one of its ends, possibly a read error. The chain links TRBV7-7 to TRBJ2-7; TRBD1 matches at 8 bases. The CDR3 has 13 amino acids. Germline loops: CDR1 SSHAT, CDR2 FNYEAQ (reference sequence). The CDR3 DNA reads TGTGCTAGCAGTTCAGGACAGGGATGGGAGCAGTACTTC. Its translation: CASSSGQGWEQYF.

The genes are TRBV18 and TRBJ1-5, with no clear D. Germline V gene lookup returns CDR1 KGHSH and CDR2 LQKENI. V was trimmed by 1 base and J by 6 bases, leaving 10 bases between them. The CDR3 has 14 residues. CDR3 nucleotides: TGTGCCAGCTCACCACAGGAGGCCTCTCAGCCCCAGCATTTT. Its translation: CASSPQEASQPQHF.

This clone was picked up a small number of times. This chain links TRBV30 with TRBJ2-2; a weak D match, TRBD2 (5 bases). This CDR3 has 14 amino acids. Trimming removed 1 base from V and 4 bases from J, with 10 bases in between. The germline V gene encodes CDR1 GTSNPN and CDR2 SVGIG (reference sequence). CDR3 bases: TGTGCCTGGAGTGCCCGGACTGTCACCGGGGAGCTGTTTTTT. Amino acid sequence: CAWSARTVTGELFF.

V and J are TRBV27 and TRBJ2-7; a weak D match, TRBD2 (5 bases). V lost 3 bases and J 0 bases, leaving 12 bases between the germline ends. Germline V gene sequence: CDR1 MNHEY, CDR2 SMNVEV (reference sequence). The CDR3 consists of 15 residues. The CDR3 bases are TGTGCCAGCAGTTTCCAAGGACTTCACTCCTACGAGCAGTACTTC. It translates to CASSFQGLHSYEQYF.

The chain employs TRBV4-1 and TRBJ2-5; 12 positions match TRBD1. Germline V lookup: CDR1 MGHRA, CDR2 YSYEKL. After removal of 1 base from V and 5 bases from J, the junction contained 2 bases not matched to a gene. The CDR3 totals 15 residues. The CDR3 sequence: CASSQGDRGLETQYF. The CDR3 DNA reads TGCGCCAGCAGCCAAGGGGACAGGGGGCTGGAGACCCAGTACTTC.

The chain recombines TRBV6-5 with TRBJ2-1, with D perhaps matching TRBD1 (6 bases). V was pared by 5 bases and J by 10 bases, with 9 bases between. Germline V CDR1 and CDR2: MNHEY, SVGAGI. CDR3 length: 11 amino acids. The CDR3 spells CASSAGTEQFF. The CDR3 DNA follows: TGTGCCAGCAGTGCCGGGACAGAGCAGTTCTTC.

V usage is TRBV4-1 and J usage is TRBJ1-6; possible D gene TRBD1, 5 bases. V shed 3 bases and J shed 0 bases, with 15 bases lying between them. Germline CDR1 reads MGHRA; CDR2 reads YSYEKL. This CDR3 has 18 residues. The CDR3 nucleotides are TGCGCCAGCAGCCAGGACGGTCGGGGGAGCTCCTATAATTCACCCCTCCACTTT. Translated, it gives CASSQDGRGSSYNSPLHF.

The genes are TRBV28 and TRBJ2-5, with TRBD1 matching 9 bases. Germline values: CDR1 MDHEN, CDR2 SYDVKM. CDR3 length: 15 residues. The J segment lost 5 bases and the V segment lost 5 bases, leaving 9 bases of the junction unmatched. The DNA of the CDR3 is TGTGCCAGCAGTCTCCTCGGGACAGGGACCGAGACCCAGTACTTC. Its translation is CASSLLGTGTETQYF.

The J gene is TRBJ2-4, the V gene TRBV27, with D possibly being TRBD2 (5 bases). This CDR3 comprises 14 residues. Germline loops: CDR1 MNHEY, CDR2 SMNVEV (reference sequence). V lost 2 bases and J 5 bases, leaving 10 bases between the germline ends. In nucleotides, the CDR3 is TGTGCCAGCAGTTTACGGAGCGGAGAAAACATTCAGTACTTC. It translates to CASSLRSGENIQYF.

This rearrangement joins TRBV4-1 to TRBJ2-5; TRBD2 matches 7 bases. The CDR3 has 18 amino acids. J lost 5 bases, V lost 0 bases, and 15 bases had no gene match. CDR1 MGHRA and CDR2 YSYEKL come from the germline V gene. The CDR3 sequence: CASSQDYLFGGGDETQYF. DNA for the CDR3: TGCGCCAGCAGCCAAGATTACCTGTTCGGCGGGGGAGACGAGACCCAGTACTTC.

This clone was seen a single time. The rearrangement joins TRBV10-2 to TRBJ2-7; TRBD2 aligns across 9 bases. The germline CDR1 and CDR2 sequences are WSHSY and SAAADI. Unmatched junction bases numbered 5, after V lost 2 bases and J lost 3 bases. The CDR3 sequence is 15 residues long. The CDR3 spells CASSEEAGGLYEQYF. The CDR3 DNA reads TGCGCCAGCAGTGAGGAGGCGGGGGGGCTCTACGAGCAGTACTTC.

The chain employs TRBV5-4 and TRBJ1-4, with D possibly being TRBD1 (5 bases). Looked up from germline, CDR1 is SGHNT and CDR2 is YYREEE (reference sequence). Deletions cut 0 bases from V and 0 bases from J, with 9 bases between. This CDR3 spans 16 amino acids. For the CDR3, the DNA is TGTGCCAGCAGCTTGGGTGGGGGGGCAACTAATGAAAAACTGTTTTTT. Its translation is CASSLGGGATNEKLFF.

This clone was counted only a few times. The chain joins TRBV5-6 to TRBJ1-1; TRBD1 might be the D (6 bases). Germline V lookup: CDR1 SGHDT, CDR2 YYEEEE. V was cut by 2 bases and J by 3 bases, with 8 bases left in between. The CDR3 totals 13 residues. CDR3 DNA sequence: TGTGCCAGCAGCTTACAGGGCTACACTGAAGCTTTCTTT. This sequence encodes CASSLQGYTEAFF.

The rearrangement uses TRBV13 and TRBJ2-7, with TRBD1 as a possible D gene (6 bases). V lost 5 bases and J lost 0, with 11 bases in between. This CDR3 has 14 residues. Germline loops: CDR1 PRHDT, CDR2 FYEKMQ (reference sequence). The CDR3 loop is CASSPDRSSYEQYF. In DNA, the CDR3 is TGTGCCAGCAGCCCCGACAGGAGCTCCTACGAGCAGTACTTC.